This note documents a single T cell receptor (beta chain) sequence. This entry belongs to a study of PD-L1 blockade in urothelial cancer. The CDR3 covers 15 residues. Germline V gene data show CDR1 as SGHAT and CDR2 as FQNNGV. V shed 3 bases, J shed 3 bases, and the junction held 6 bases outside the gene matches. Method: immunoSEQ multiplex PCR; TCRdb's copy keeps in-frame clones and lacks some. The profile shows 38,000 or so clones, about 86% of them singletons. This receptor was taken from a man aged 60-69 years with urothelial cancer. V is TRBV11-2 and J is TRBJ2-7, with TRBD2 matching 9 bases. The sequencing here drew on PBMCs, taken around atezolizumab (anti-PD-L1) treatment. CDR3 protein: CASSLGSGRGYEQYF. As DNA, the CDR3 is TGTGCCAGCAGCTTGGGTAGCGGGAGAGGCTACGAGCAGTACTTC.